This record covers a single T cell receptor beta chain. Germline assignment: CDR1 LGHNA and CDR2 YSLEER. Trimming left V 0 bases short and J 2 bases short, with 8 bases between. There are 14 residues in the CDR3. The sample is drawn from a study of blood T cell repertoires in COVID-19. Whole-study context: The origin of the acute and convalescent COVID-19 samples was the United States, Italy and Spain. The analysed material was cDNA or gDNA that came from T cells, B-cell-depleted T cells, or PBMCs.

How the authors handled the data: From reference gene primer amplification, estimates of nucleated cell counts were derived. Sequencing used immunoSEQ multiplex PCR; TCRdb keeps in-frame clones, though not all of them. V and J calls plus clone size are reproduced from that table; the DNA served to infer D and trimming. The data show more than 65,000 clones, 84% seen once. The J gene is TRBJ2-7, the V gene TRBV4-3; tentative D call: TRBD1 (5 bases). The sequenced sample was peripheral blood. This TCR was recovered from a man aged 45-65 years with acute or convalescent COVID-19. CDR3 region: CASSQDVRAYEQYF. CDR3 in DNA: TGCGCCAGCAGCCAAGATGTCAGGGCCTACGAGCAGTACTTC.